What follows are 25 T cell receptor beta chains derived from one specimen sequenced in a study of cytomegalovirus exposure and HLA in healthy donors. 13 Jbeta primers and 60 Vbeta primers were used for the PCR. Data came from immunoSEQ multiplex PCR; TCRdb stores just in-frame clones and leaves some out. The sample includes approximately 52,000 clones. Material: PBMCs. Receptors originate from a man aged 50-60 years in good health and CMV-seropositive.

The chain employs TRBV30 and TRBJ1-5; D is perhaps TRBD1 (6 bases). Trimming shortened V by 3 bases and J by 6 bases, and 15 bases separated the two germline ends. The germline CDR1 and CDR2 sequences are GTSNPN and SVGIG (reference sequence). The CDR3 covers 14 residues. CDR3: CAWRPGVGSQPQHF. The CDR3 bases are TGTGCCTGGAGGCCAGGGGTGGGGAGTCAGCCCCAGCATTTT.

The V gene is TRBV4-2, the J gene TRBJ1-2, with D maybe TRBD1 (5 bases). Germline CDR1 and CDR2: LGHNA and YNFKEQ. Trimming took off 3 bases at V and 8 bases at J, with 13 bases between the two ends. This CDR3 contains 13 residues. In DNA form, the CDR3 reads TGTGCCAGCAGCCACCCACCCCCAGGGGGCTACACCTTC. Amino acids: CASSHPPPGGYTF.

The rearrangement joins TRBV2 to TRBJ2-7, with no clear D. V shed 4 bases and J shed 7 bases, with 20 bases lying between them. Germline V lookup: CDR1 SNHLY, CDR2 FYNNEI. The CDR3 has 15 residues. CDR3 protein: CASSVRVLGLQEQYF. DNA of the CDR3: TGTGCCAGCAGTGTTAGAGTGTTGGGCCTACAGGAGCAGTACTTC.

In the case of this clone: At one end the junction does not follow the germline gene, possibly because of a read error. This sequence joins TRBV2 and TRBJ1-5; a possible D gene is TRBD1 (6 bases). The length of the CDR3 is 15 residues. Germline V CDR1 and CDR2: SNHLY, FYNNEI. The CDR3 sequence: CASSKEGVLNQHQHF. The CDR3 nucleotides read TGTGCCAGCAGTAAAGAGGGGGTTTTGAATCAGCACCAGCATTTT.

V and J are TRBV5-1 and TRBJ2-2; 7 nucleotides line up with TRBD2. Looked up from germline, CDR1 is SGHRS and CDR2 is YFSETQ. The CDR3 runs to 14 residues. Germline trimming cut 3 bases from V and 3 bases from J; bases unmatched to any gene: 2. The CDR3 loop reads CASSWGGDTGELFF. The CDR3 bases are TGCGCCAGCAGCTGGGGAGGGGACACCGGGGAGCTGTTTTTT.

The chain recombines TRBV28 with TRBJ1-6; TRBD1 might be the D (6 bases). V gave up 2 bases and J gave up 5 bases, with 10 bases separating them. Per the germline V gene, CDR1 is MDHEN and CDR2 is SYDVKM. The CDR3 consists of 15 residues. In DNA form, the CDR3 reads TGTGCCAGCAGTTTAATCGACAGGAATAATTCACCCCTCCACTTT. Its protein product is CASSLIDRNNSPLHF.

The chain has TRBV6-1 and TRBJ2-1; D is undetermined. V gave up 7 bases and J gave up 2 bases, with 9 bases separating them. There are 13 residues in the CDR3. Germline V gene lookup returns CDR1 MNHNS and CDR2 SASEGT. The CDR3 spells CASITLTYNEQFF. The CDR3 nucleotides are TGTGCCAGCATTACTTTAACCTACAATGAGCAGTTCTTC.

V and J are TRBV25-1 and TRBJ2-1, with 9 bases lining up with TRBD1. V was clipped by 4 bases and J by 3 bases; unmatched bases: 10. The CDR3 consists of 17 residues. CDR1 and CDR2 from the germline V gene are MGHDK and SYGVNS. The CDR3 reads CASSVGLGTGNYNEQFF. CDR3 nucleotide sequence: TGTGCCAGCAGTGTTGGCTTAGGGACAGGGAACTACAATGAGCAGTTCTTC.

The chain uses TRBV4-1 and TRBJ1-2; perhaps TRBD1 as D (5 bases). The germline V gene encodes CDR1 MGHRA and CDR2 YSYEKL. The V end was cut by 3 bases, the J end by 7 bases, with 18 bases between. The CDR3 sequence is 15 residues long. CDR3: CASSQSQGIFLGYTF. CDR3 coding DNA: TGCGCCAGCAGCCAGTCCCAGGGCATTTTTCTTGGCTACACCTTC.

The CDR3 reads CASSPRTVAYEQYF. The CDR3 DNA follows: TGTGCCAGCAGCCCCAGGACAGTCGCCTACGAGCAGTACTTC. V usage is TRBV9 and J usage is TRBJ2-7, with D possibly matching TRBD1 (6 bases). Trimming pared 4 bases from V and 2 bases from J, leaving 13 bases between. The CDR3 has 14 residues. Looked up from germline, CDR1 is SGDLS and CDR2 is YYNGEE.

The V and J genes are TRBV19 and TRBJ1-2; 7 nucleotides align to TRBD1. The CDR3 has 13 residues. The germline V gene encodes CDR1 LNHDA and CDR2 SQIVND (reference sequence). V gave up 6 bases and J gave up 6 bases; unmatched junction bases: 7. The CDR3 DNA is TGTGCCAGTAGCTTTACAGGGGCCAATGGCTACACCTTC. Translated: CASSFTGANGYTF.

This chain uses TRBV27 with TRBJ1-6, with TRBD1 identical over 7 bases. The CDR3 is 14 residues long. Germline CDR1 and CDR2: MNHEY and SMNVEV (reference sequence). V shed 6 bases, J shed 7 bases, and the junction held 6 bases outside the gene matches. CDR3 sequence: CASRLSGGNSPLHF. The CDR3 DNA follows: TGTGCCAGCAGGCTATCAGGGGGAAATTCACCCCTCCACTTT.

The V call is TRBV25-1, the J call TRBJ1-2; D unclear. The length of the CDR3 is 12 residues. CDR1 is MGHDK, CDR2 SYGVNS, per germline. V lost 6 bases, J lost 7 bases, and 12 bases lay in between. CDR3 loop: CASSPPSGGYTF. Here the CDR3 DNA reads TGTGCCAGCAGCCCTCCTTCGGGTGGCTACACCTTC.

This chain links TRBV6-1 with TRBJ1-6; the match to TRBD1 covers 10 bases. V lost 6 bases, J lost 7 bases, and 6 bases stayed unmatched. Germline-derived CDR1 and CDR2 are MNHNS and SASEGT. The length of the CDR3 is 15 residues. The CDR3 reads CASSEPDRGNSPLHF. The CDR3 DNA is TGTGCCAGCAGCGAACCGGACAGGGGGAATTCACCCCTCCACTTT.

The chain uses TRBV6-5 and TRBJ2-7; possible D gene TRBD2, 5 bases. The CDR3 runs 15 residues. Germline CDR1 is MNHEY and CDR2 is SVGAGI. The V and J ends lost 0 bases and 6 bases respectively, with 15 bases between them. The CDR3 DNA sequence: TGTGCCAGCAGTTACTCGGGTCGCGGGTCATCCGAGCAGTACTTC. Translated: CASSYSGRGSSEQYF.

J is TRBJ1-5 and V is TRBV19, with TRBD1 identical over 7 bases. V dropped 3 bases and J dropped 5; count of bases not matched to a gene: 16. From germline, CDR1 is LNHDA and CDR2 SQIVND (reference sequence). This CDR3 has 18 residues. CDR3 amino acids: CASSMSTGLREKDQPQHF. The CDR3 bases are TGTGCCAGTAGTATGTCGACAGGGTTAAGGGAAAAAGATCAGCCCCAGCATTTT.

The chain uses TRBV11-2 and TRBJ2-7; TRBD2 matches at 8 bases. Germline V gives CDR1 SGHAT, CDR2 FQNNGV. The trim removed 6 bases at V and 2 bases at J, leaving 3 bases unmatched. This CDR3 spans 13 amino acids. The CDR3 loop reads CASRAGDPYEQYF. The DNA for the CDR3 is TGTGCCAGCAGAGCGGGAGACCCCTACGAGCAGTACTTC. Full variable domain (remainder filled in from reference TRBV11-2 and TRBJ2-7): EAGVAQSPRYKIIEKRQSVAFWCNPISGHATLYWYQQILGQGPKLLIQFQNNGVVDDSQLPKDRFSAERLKGVDSTLKIQPAKLEDSAVYLCASRAGDPYEQYFGPGTRLTVT.

The gene calls are TRBV18 and TRBJ1-1, with 10 bases identical to TRBD1. This CDR3 has 16 residues. Germline V gene data show CDR1 as KGHSH and CDR2 as LQKENI. J gave up 8 bases and V 3 bases, and 12 bases lay outside the gene matches. The DNA of the CDR3 is TGTGCCAGCTCACCGGACAGGGGGAACTCAATTCGGGAAGCTTTCTTT. Protein sequence: CASSPDRGNSIREAFF.

This chain links TRBV5-6 with TRBJ2-7; D unresolved. Germline loops: CDR1 SGHDT, CDR2 YYEEEE. Trimming cost V 3 bases and J 2 bases, with 15 bases left between them. The CDR3 is made up of 15 amino acids. This chain's CDR3 is CASSSSPARAYEQYF. Written as DNA, the CDR3 is TGTGCCAGCAGCTCCTCCCCCGCCCGCGCCTACGAGCAGTACTTC. Complete variable domain (other parts from reference TRBV5-6 and TRBJ2-7): DAGVTQSPTHLIKTRGQQVTLRCSPKSGHDTVSWYQQALGQGPQFIFQYYEEEERQRGNFPDRFSGHQFPNYSSELNVNALLLGDSALYLCASSSSPARAYEQYFGPGTRLTVT.

The chain joins TRBV30 to TRBJ2-5, with D perhaps TRBD1 (6 bases). Trimming left V 2 bases short and J 3 bases short, with 16 bases between. CDR3 length: 15 amino acids. The germline gives CDR1 GTSNPN, CDR2 SVGIG (reference sequence). CDR3 sequence: CAWSIPSGQKETQYF. The CDR3, as DNA: TGTGCCTGGAGTATCCCTTCGGGACAAAAAGAGACCCAGTACTTC.

The chain links TRBV7-6 to TRBJ1-3, with 10 bases identical to TRBD1. The V and J ends lost 5 bases and 0 bases, in that order; junction bases with no gene match: 4. This CDR3 region has 16 residues. The germline CDR1 and CDR2 sequences are SGHVS and FNYEAQ. The CDR3 region has the DNA TGTGCCAGCAGCCTCGGGACAGGGGTCTCTGGAAACACCATATATTTT. Its translation: CASSLGTGVSGNTIYF. Based on the CDR3 plus reference TRBV7-6 and TRBJ1-3, the full variable domain is GAGVSQSPRYKVTKRGQDVALRCDPISGHVSLYWYRQALGQGPEFLTYFNYEAQQDKSGLPNDRFSAERPEGSISTLTIQRTEQRDSAMYRCASSLGTGVSGNTIYFGEGSWLTVV.

The genes are TRBV5-1 and TRBJ2-5, with a tentative D call TRBD2 (6 bases). Deletions cut 4 bases from V and 2 bases from J, with 12 bases between. CDR1 is SGHRS, CDR2 YFSETQ, per germline. This CDR3 region has 14 residues. The CDR3 loop reads CASSLTGDQETQYF. CDR3 nucleotides: TGCGCCAGCAGCCTTACGGGGGATCAAGAGACCCAGTACTTC. The whole variable domain, filled in from reference TRBV5-1 and TRBJ2-5, reads KAGVTQTPRYLIKTRGQQVTLSCSPISGHRSVSWYQQTPGQGLQFLFEYFSETQRNKGNFPGRFSGRQFSNSRSEMNVSTLELGDSALYLCASSLTGDQETQYFGPGTRLLVL.

V is TRBV18 and J is TRBJ1-5, with a tentative D call TRBD1 (5 bases). The CDR3 runs to 15 residues. V was trimmed by 2 bases and J by 1 base, leaving 9 bases between them. In germline, CDR1 is KGHSH, CDR2 LQKENI. CDR3 in amino acids: CASSPAGLSNQPQHF. The DNA of the CDR3 is TGTGCCAGCTCACCAGCAGGGTTGAGCAATCAGCCCCAGCATTTT.

This chain's CDR3 is CASSSGQGANEQFF. The CDR3, as DNA: TGTGCCAGCAGCTCCGGGCAGGGGGCAAATGAGCAGTTCTTC. The chain combines TRBV5-4 with TRBJ2-1; TRBD1 matches 8 bases. The CDR3 is 14 residues long. J was trimmed by 7 bases and V by 3 bases; bases with no gene match: 6. Looked up from germline, CDR1 is SGHNT and CDR2 is YYREEE (reference sequence).

The chain joins TRBV2 to TRBJ2-7; 8 bases fit TRBD2. Per the germline V gene, CDR1 is SNHLY and CDR2 is FYNNEI. The CDR3 extends over 14 amino acids. The V gene end was trimmed by 2 bases and the J gene end by 6 bases; junction bases not matched to a gene: 6. CDR3 in DNA: TGTGCCAGCAGTGAACTGCCGGGAGGGGGCGAGCAGTACTTC. Translation: CASSELPGGGEQYF.